This T cell receptor beta chain was captured in a study of T cells after posttransplantation cyclophosphamide. Study results and limitations: Later post-transplant blood repertoires were often dominated by donor CD8+ memory clones.

Using immunoSEQ multiplex PCR, the repertoire was profiled, and TCRdb retains in-frame clones only, with some absent. This sample carries about 30,000 clones, none of them present only once. Trimming left V 5 bases short and J 7 bases short, with 15 bases between. The V gene's germline CDR1 is LNHDA and CDR2 SQIVND (reference sequence). The CDR3 is 14 residues long. The table lists this clone with many counts. The antigen is undetermined. Sequencing input: PBMCs. The chain is built from TRBV19 and TRBJ1-5; TRBD1 is a possible D gene (5 bases). The source of this sequence is a woman aged 55-75 years in good health, CMV-negative, and a related stem cell transplant donor. Written as DNA, the CDR3 is TGTGCCAGTAGTCTTCAAATGACAGACCAGCCCCAGCATTTT. Residues: CASSLQMTDQPQHF.